What follows are 3 T cell receptor beta chains derived from one specimen sequenced in a study of cytomegalovirus exposure and HLA in healthy donors. The PCR made use of 60 Vbeta and 13 Jbeta primers. The data were produced by immunoSEQ multiplex PCR, yet TCRdb's version contains in-frame clones alone and is incomplete. This sample carries roughly 200,000 clones, more than 60% of them seen once, and the ten largest clones take 3.7%. The sample taken for sequencing was PBMCs. Every receptor here comes from a woman aged 55-75 years in good health and CMV-seropositive.

With regard to this clone: One junction end disagrees with the germline gene, perhaps due to a read error. The rearrangement links TRBV28 to TRBJ2-4; 8 nucleotides match TRBD2. CDR1 and CDR2 from the germline V gene are MDHEN and SYDVKM. The length of the CDR3 is 18 residues. The DNA of the CDR3 is TGTGCCAGCAGTTTATCCTGGGACTCCGGACTAGCCAAAAACAGTCAGTACTTC. This translates into CASSLSWDSGLAKNSQYF.

This clone was detected only once. The CDR3 sequence: CASKGLAGITGELFF. CDR3 DNA: TGTGCCAGCAAGGGACTAGCGGGGATCACCGGGGAGCTGTTTTTT. V gene TRBV2 combines with J gene TRBJ2-2; 13 positions match TRBD2. The length of the CDR3 is 15 residues. Germline V gene sequence: CDR1 SNHLY, CDR2 FYNNEI. J gave up 4 bases and V 7 bases, and 3 bases lay outside the gene matches. Looking up the rest from reference TRBV2 and TRBJ2-2 gives the full variable domain: EPEVTQTPSHQVTQMGQEVILRCVPISNHLYFYWYRQILGQKVEFLVSFYNNEISEKSEIFDDQFSVERPDGSNFTLKIRSTKLEDSAMYFCASKGLAGITGELFFGEGSRLTVL.

This clone was seen more than once but under ten times. The chain has TRBV30 and TRBJ2-3; D is uncertain. The CDR3 is 11 amino acids. Germline V lookup: CDR1 GTSNPN, CDR2 SVGIG (reference sequence). V gave up 5 bases and J gave up 6 bases, with 9 bases separating them. The chain's CDR3 is CAWAEADTQYF. The CDR3 bases are TGTGCCTGGGCAGAGGCGGATACGCAGTATTTT.